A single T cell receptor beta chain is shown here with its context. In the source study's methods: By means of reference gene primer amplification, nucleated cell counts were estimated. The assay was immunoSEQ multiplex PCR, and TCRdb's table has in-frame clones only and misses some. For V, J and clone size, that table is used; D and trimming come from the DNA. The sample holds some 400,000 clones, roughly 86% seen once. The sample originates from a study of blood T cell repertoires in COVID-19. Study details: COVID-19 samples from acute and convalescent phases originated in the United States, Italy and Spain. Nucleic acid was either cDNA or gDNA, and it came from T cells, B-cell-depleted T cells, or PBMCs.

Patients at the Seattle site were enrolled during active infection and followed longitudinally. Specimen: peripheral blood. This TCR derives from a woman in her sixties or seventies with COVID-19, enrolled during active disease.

This chain's CDR3 is CASSEARRQGRGTNEKLFF. The CDR3 DNA sequence: TGTGCCAGCAGTGAAGCGCGGAGACAGGGTCGGGGAACTAATGAAAAACTGTTTTTT. V is TRBV6-1 and J is TRBJ1-4; TRBD1 aligns across 7 bases. V gave up 0 bases and J gave up 1 base; unmatched junction bases: 11. The CDR3 is 19 residues long. The germline gives CDR1 MNHNS, CDR2 SASEGT.